This TCR beta chain was found in a study of T-cell memory formation after mild COVID-19. Using its own MiXCR run on the 5' RACE reads, TCRdb lists one record per CDR3 protein. The table has about 560,000 distinct CDR3 sequences, about a fifth seen once. The sample holds a few counts of this clonotype. Antigen: not known. Deletions cut 2 bases from V and 2 bases from J, with 13 bases between. This CDR3 is 15 amino acids long. Germline CDR1 SGHVS, CDR2 FQNEAQ. General study points: A balance of CD4 and CD8 characterized clones contracting day 15 to 85, whereas later expanders leaned CD4+.

The clonotype originates from an adult woman who had mild COVID-19 (a few samples of this study predate the infection). Cell type and time point are not known. The sequenced sample was PBMCs or a T cell subset sorted from them (not recorded which). The rearrangement uses TRBV7-8 and TRBJ2-7; TRBD2 might be the D (6 bases). The DNA of the CDR3 is TGTGCCAGCAGCTTATCCGGGAGCTTGCCCTACGAGCAGTACTTC. It yields the protein CASSLSGSLPYEQYF.